These 23 T cell receptor beta chains share one sample of origin, sequenced in a study of T cell repertoires in cytomegalovirus infection. TCRdb re-derived calls from the reads in MiXCR, one entry per CDR3 protein. The sample yields more than 200,000 distinct CDR3 sequences, over 8% seen once. The sample taken for sequencing was PBMCs. Receptors were obtained from a human donor in good health (CMV status not recorded). Some clones in this sample may be carry-over from other donors' samples.

Ten or more counts support this clonotype. The chain uses TRBV6-5 and TRBJ2-1, with 8 bases fitting TRBD2. Germline trimming cut 6 bases from V and 3 bases from J; bases unmatched to any gene: 10. Looked up from germline, CDR1 is MNHEY and CDR2 is SVGAGI. The length of the CDR3 is 16 residues. The CDR3 loop is CASRAGSSGDYNEQFF. CDR3 sequence (DNA): TGTGCCAGCAGGGCAGGGAGTAGCGGGGACTACAATGAGCAGTTCTTC.

This clonotype was detected many times. The chain joins TRBV28 to TRBJ2-7; TRBD2 is a possible D gene (6 bases). This CDR3 has 14 amino acids. Germline V lookup: CDR1 MDHEN, CDR2 SYDVKM. V was pared by 4 bases and J by 5 bases, with 15 bases between. CDR3 region: CASSSPGVLHEQYF. CDR3 nucleotides: TGTGCCAGCAGTTCCCCGGGGGTACTCCACGAGCAGTACTTC.

This clonotype was seen many times. The chain couples TRBV7-2 to TRBJ1-5; D possibly corresponds to TRBD1 (5 bases). CDR3 size: 13 residues. Germline V lookup: CDR1 SGHTA, CDR2 FQGNSA. V was trimmed by 5 bases and J by 3 bases, leaving 8 bases between them. The CDR3 sequence is CASSRDVNQPQHF. The CDR3 region has the DNA TGTGCCAGCAGCCGGGACGTCAATCAGCCCCAGCATTTT.

This clonotype has at least ten counts. The DNA for the CDR3 is TGTGCCAGCAGCCCCAAATGGGGGACAGGAAGAATGAACACTGAAGCTTTCTTT. Translating gives CASSPKWGTGRMNTEAFF. The rearrangement joins TRBV7-8 to TRBJ1-1, with 8 bases aligning to TRBD1. The CDR3 spans 18 residues. Trimming at V came to 5 bases and at J to 0 bases, leaving 14 bases not matched to a gene. The V gene's germline CDR1 is SGHVS and CDR2 FQNEAQ.

Ten or more counts support this clonotype. This rearrangement joins TRBV7-9 to TRBJ1-2, with no clear D. The V and J ends lost 1 base and 7 bases respectively, with 7 bases between them. This CDR3 has 12 amino acids. Looked up from germline, CDR1 is SEHNR and CDR2 is FQNEAQ (reference sequence). Here the CDR3 reads CASSLGSGGYTF. Here the CDR3 DNA reads TGTGCCAGCAGCTTAGGATCGGGTGGCTACACCTTC.

This clonotype appeared many times. The V and J genes are TRBV6-2 or TRBV6-3 and TRBJ2-7; weak D call: TRBD2 (6 bases). The CDR3 has 11 amino acids. The V gene lost 6 bases and the J gene lost 3 bases, with 6 bases spanning the gap. Germline loops: CDR1 MNHEY, CDR2 SVGEGT. The CDR3 nucleotides read TGTGCCAGCAGGGACTACTACGAGCAGTACTTC. Amino acids: CASRDYYEQYF.

This clonotype was detected ten times or more. This chain joins TRBV5-5 and TRBJ2-3; 7 nucleotides match TRBD2. This CDR3 has 15 amino acids. Looked up from germline, CDR1 is SGHKS and CDR2 is YYEKEE (reference sequence). V lost 0 bases to trimming and J lost 3 bases; unmatched junction nucleotides: 4. Written as DNA, the CDR3 is TGTGCCAGCAGCTTGGATCCGGGAGGTACAGATACGCAGTATTTT. This encodes CASSLDPGGTDTQYF.

The table lists this clonotype with many counts. The genes are TRBV7-2 and TRBJ2-2; the match to TRBD2 covers 8 bases. There are 14 residues in the CDR3. J was trimmed by 7 bases and V by 5 bases; bases with no gene match: 6. Germline lookup yields CDR1 SGHTA and CDR2 FQGNSA. CDR3 region: CASSQGTSNGELFF. The CDR3 DNA reads as TGTGCCAGCAGCCAAGGGACTAGTAACGGGGAGCTGTTTTTT.

This clonotype occurred many times. The chain joins TRBV7-2 to TRBJ2-3; 9 bases align to TRBD2. Trimming removed 4 bases from V and 9 bases from J; junction bases left unmatched: 11. This CDR3 spans 15 amino acids. The V gene's germline CDR1 is SGHTA and CDR2 FQGNSA. The CDR3: CASSSRSGLAGTQYF. CDR3 bases: TGTGCCAGCAGCTCTCGGAGCGGGCTAGCGGGAACGCAGTATTTT.

The rearrangement links TRBV30 to TRBJ1-1, with a tentative D call TRBD1 (5 bases). The germline gives CDR1 GTSNPN, CDR2 SVGIG (reference sequence). V lost 4 bases and J 1 base, leaving 10 bases between the germline ends. CDR3 length equals 13 residues. CDR3 coding DNA: TGTGCCTGGACTAACGGGGGGAACACTGAAGCTTTCTTT. It is translated as CAWTNGGNTEAFF.

This clonotype was found many times. The V call is TRBV7-9, the J call TRBJ1-1; D is unresolved. Germline-derived CDR1 and CDR2 are SEHNR and FQNEAQ (reference sequence). The CDR3 extends over 13 amino acids. V dropped 6 bases and J dropped 1 base, with 9 bases sitting between them. This CDR3 reads CASSSRSNTEAFF. The CDR3 nucleotides read TGTGCCAGCAGTTCGAGGTCGAACACTGAAGCTTTCTTT.

This clonotype was detected a few times. The chain has TRBV7-2 and TRBJ2-1; a weak D match, TRBD1 (5 bases). The V gene lost 4 bases and the J gene lost 4 bases, with 20 bases spanning the gap. This CDR3 has 17 amino acids. CDR1 SGHTA and CDR2 FQGNSA come from the germline V gene. The CDR3 region has the DNA TGTGCCAGCAGCTCCCCCCTACTTAGGACAATTTACAATGAGCAGTTCTTC. Its translation: CASSSPLLRTIYNEQFF. Full variable domain (outside the CDR3, taken from reference TRBV7-2 and TRBJ2-1): GAGVSQSPSNKVTEKGKDVELRCDPISGHTALYWYRQSLGQGLEFLIYFQGNSAPDKSGLPSDRFSAERTGGSVSTLTIQRTQQEDSAVYLCASSSPLLRTIYNEQFFGPGTRLTVL.

In its sample, this clonotype was seen a few times. V usage is TRBV6-2 or TRBV6-3 and J usage is TRBJ2-5; 11 positions match TRBD2. Germline V gives CDR1 MNHEY, CDR2 SVGEGT. The V and J ends lost 6 bases and 5 bases, in that order; junction bases with no gene match: 11. There are 16 residues in the CDR3. The CDR3 reads CASSLTSGSLGETQYF. DNA for the CDR3: TGTGCCAGCAGCCTTACTAGCGGGAGCCTGGGGGAGACCCAGTACTTC.

There are many counts of this clonotype. The V call is TRBV28, the J call TRBJ2-5; D may be TRBD1 (5 bases). Trimming stripped 7 bases from V and 5 bases from J, with 17 bases between. Germline assignment: CDR1 MDHEN and CDR2 SYDVKM. The CDR3 contains 14 residues. In DNA, the CDR3 is TGTGCCAGCAAACCCGTGGCAGGGAAGGAGACCCAGTACTTC. Amino acid sequence: CASKPVAGKETQYF.

The chain carries TRBV18 and TRBJ2-1; D remains ambiguous. Germline V gene lookup returns CDR1 KGHSH and CDR2 LQKENI. This CDR3 has 13 residues. V lost 6 bases, J lost 8 bases, and 14 bases lay in between. In DNA, the CDR3 is TGTGCCAGCTCCCCGAGAGGCATCGATGAGCAGTTCTTC. Its translation is CASSPRGIDEQFF.

CDR3 bases: TGTGCCAGCAGTTCGCACACCTACGAGCAGTACTTC. Amino acid sequence: CASSSHTYEQYF. The chain carries TRBV6-6 and TRBJ2-7; D is ambiguous. The V gene lost 4 bases and the J gene lost 2 bases, with 6 bases spanning the gap. The CDR3 has 12 amino acids. CDR1 and CDR2 from the germline V gene are MNHNY and SVGAGI (reference sequence).

This clonotype was found many times. The rearrangement joins TRBV7-9 to TRBJ1-5; 7 bases fit TRBD1. Germline values: CDR1 SEHNR, CDR2 FQNEAQ (reference sequence). V lost 1 base to trimming and J lost 6 bases; unmatched junction nucleotides: 6. This CDR3 region has 15 residues. The CDR3 sequence: CASSLGGGRGQPQHF. CDR3 bases: TGTGCCAGCAGCTTAGGAGGGGGCCGGGGTCAGCCCCAGCATTTT.

The rearrangement joins TRBV6-5 to TRBJ2-1, with D possibly being TRBD1 (6 bases). CDR3 length: 16 residues. The V gene's germline CDR1 is MNHEY and CDR2 SVGAGI. Trimming removed 3 bases from V and 3 bases from J, with 15 bases in between. CDR3: CASSYSGQGHYNEQFF. In nucleotides, the CDR3 is TGTGCCAGCAGTTATTCGGGGCAGGGGCACTACAATGAGCAGTTCTTC.

This clonotype showed up many times. The chain uses TRBV7-8 and TRBJ1-2, with D tentatively TRBD1 (5 bases). V was cut by 6 bases and J by 7 bases, with 18 bases left in between. The germline CDR1 and CDR2 sequences are SGHVS and FQNEAQ. The CDR3 loop spans 14 amino acids. The CDR3 DNA reads TGTGCCAGCAGTTGGACCGGGACGGGATCTGGCTACACCTTC. Encoded protein: CASSWTGTGSGYTF.

This clonotype was seen many times. The chain combines TRBV24-1 with TRBJ1-1; D is undetermined. Trimming pared 1 base from V and 4 bases from J, leaving 6 bases between. This CDR3 is 13 amino acids long. CDR1 and CDR2 (germline): KGHDR, SFDVKD. CDR3 coding DNA: TGTGCCACCAGTGATTTTCGGGGCACTGAAGCTTTCTTT. This codes for CATSDFRGTEAFF.

This clonotype was counted at least ten times. The rearrangement uses TRBV28 and TRBJ1-1; D is ambiguous. CDR1 and CDR2 (germline): MDHEN, SYDVKM. V lost 6 bases to trimming and J lost 1 base, with 12 bases between them. This CDR3 spans 14 amino acids. Here the CDR3 reads CASSLPAENTEAFF. Here the CDR3 DNA reads TGTGCCAGCAGCCTCCCCGCGGAGAACACTGAAGCTTTCTTT. Using reference TRBV28 and TRBJ1-1 for the parts outside the CDR3, the full variable domain is DVKVTQSSRYLVKRTGEKVFLECVQDMDHENMFWYRQDPGLGLRLIYFSYDVKMKEKGDIPEGYSVSREKKERFSLILESASTNQTSMYLCASSLPAENTEAFFGQGTRLTVV.

In this sample, this clonotype turned up many times. The rearrangement joins TRBV7-2 to TRBJ1-6; D possibly corresponds to TRBD1 (6 bases). This CDR3 is 17 amino acids long. Germline CDR1 SGHTA, CDR2 FQGNSA. Trimming pared 5 bases from V and 6 bases from J, leaving 20 bases between. In DNA form, the CDR3 reads TGTGCCAGCAGCCCCAACGGGGTTCGGACAGCTAATTCACCCCTCCACTTT. It is translated as CASSPNGVRTANSPLHF. The full variable domain, completed using reference TRBV7-2 and TRBJ1-6, is GAGVSQSPSNKVTEKGKDVELRCDPISGHTALYWYRQSLGQGLEFLIYFQGNSAPDKSGLPSDRFSAERTGGSVSTLTIQRTQQEDSAVYLCASSPNGVRTANSPLHFGNGTRLTVT.

The chain couples TRBV19 to TRBJ1-1; D is uncertain. The CDR3 is 17 amino acids. The V gene's germline CDR1 is LNHDA and CDR2 SQIVND (reference sequence). V was clipped by 3 bases and J by 2 bases, with 19 bases between them. As DNA, the CDR3 is TGTGCCAGTAGTATGTTCCCTGACGTTGGGCCAAACACTGAAGCTTTCTTT. This sequence encodes CASSMFPDVGPNTEAFF.